The clone carrying this T cell receptor beta chain was found a few times. Antigen unknown. The CDR3 covers 11 residues. V was pared by 6 bases and J by 10 bases, with 11 bases between. Germline CDR1 reads LGHNT; CDR2 reads FRNRAP. Sequencing targeted expressed TCRB transcripts, as all isolated RNA had been reverse transcribed. Some clones are missing from TCRdb's copy, which holds only in-frame ones; the method was immunoSEQ multiplex PCR. The data hold 500,000 to 850,000 clones, with roughly 13% observed a single time. This sample is drawn from a study of beta chain features in type 1 diabetes. Findings and caveats of the study: Shortening that was moderate but significant affected the TCRB CDR3s of Type 1 diabetes patients in all four CD4+ subsets.

V is TRBV12-5 and J is TRBJ2-3; D is undetermined. Sequencing input: naive CD4+ T cells from blood. This receptor was taken from a man between 18 and 29 years old with type 1 diabetes. CDR3 loop: CASGGERAQYF. As DNA, the CDR3 is TGTGCTAGTGGGGGCGAGCGTGCGCAGTATTTT.